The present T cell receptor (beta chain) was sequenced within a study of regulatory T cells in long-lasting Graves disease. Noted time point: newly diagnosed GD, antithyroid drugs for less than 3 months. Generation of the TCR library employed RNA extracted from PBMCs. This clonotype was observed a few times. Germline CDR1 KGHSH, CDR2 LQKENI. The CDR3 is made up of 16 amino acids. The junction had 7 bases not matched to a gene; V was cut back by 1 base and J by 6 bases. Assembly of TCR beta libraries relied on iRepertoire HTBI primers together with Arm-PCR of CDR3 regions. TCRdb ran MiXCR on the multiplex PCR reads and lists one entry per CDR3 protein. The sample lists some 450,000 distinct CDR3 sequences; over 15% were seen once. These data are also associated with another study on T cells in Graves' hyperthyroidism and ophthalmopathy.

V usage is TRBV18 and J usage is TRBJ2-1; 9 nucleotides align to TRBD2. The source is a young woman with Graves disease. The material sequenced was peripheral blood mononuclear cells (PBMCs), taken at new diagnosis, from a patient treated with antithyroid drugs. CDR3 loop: CASSPRSGLAINEQFF. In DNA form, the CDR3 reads TGTGCCAGCTCACCACGATCAGGACTAGCGATCAATGAGCAGTTCTTC.